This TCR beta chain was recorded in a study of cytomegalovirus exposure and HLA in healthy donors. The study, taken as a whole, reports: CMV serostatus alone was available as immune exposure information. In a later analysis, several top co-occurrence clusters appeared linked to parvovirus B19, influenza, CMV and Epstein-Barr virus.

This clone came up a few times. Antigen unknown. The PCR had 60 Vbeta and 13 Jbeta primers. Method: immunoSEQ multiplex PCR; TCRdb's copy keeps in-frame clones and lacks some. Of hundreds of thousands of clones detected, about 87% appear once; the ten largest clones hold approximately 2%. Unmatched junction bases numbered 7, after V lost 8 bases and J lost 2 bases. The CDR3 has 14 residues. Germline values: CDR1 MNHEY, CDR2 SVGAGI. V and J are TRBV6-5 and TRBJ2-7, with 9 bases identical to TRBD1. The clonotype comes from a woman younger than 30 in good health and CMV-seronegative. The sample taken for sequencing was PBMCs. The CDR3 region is CASGTRTGAYEQYF. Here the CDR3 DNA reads TGTGCCAGCGGCACCCGGACAGGGGCCTACGAGCAGTACTTC.